This T cell receptor beta chain was observed in a study of T cells in Graves' hyperthyroidism and ophthalmopathy. At the level of the study: Peripheral blood specimens were obtained at initial diagnosis, prior to any treatment. Notes on the study in general: Blood shared most expanded thyroid clonotypes above 0.001.

The CDR3 regions of TCR beta were amplified from RNA transcripts. In the first-round RT-PCR of the TCR CDR3, the HTBI primer set was used. TCRdb recomputed calls from the multiplex PCR reads with MiXCR, one row per CDR3 protein. The table lists almost 600,000 distinct CDR3 sequences, approximately 15% of them singletons. Comments on this clonotype: Its antigen is currently unknown.

The diagnostic basis comprised clinical symptoms, serum thyroxine and TRAb, thyroid ultrasound and orbital computed tomography. First hyperthyroidism diagnosis is when the blood sample was obtained, before any ophthalmopathy symptoms. The CDR3 has 16 residues. CDR1 LGHNA and CDR2 YNFKEQ come from the germline V gene. The V segment lost 4 bases and the J segment 0 bases; nucleotides outside the gene matches: 6. This sequence was found in a woman aged 25 to 45 with Graves' hyperthyroidism that later progressed to Graves' ophthalmopathy. The rearrangement joins TRBV4-2 to TRBJ2-7; TRBD2 aligns across 10 bases. Sequences were obtained from blood. The CDR3 region is CASSLRAGGSSYEQYF. As DNA, the CDR3 is TGTGCCAGCAGCCTTAGAGCGGGAGGGAGCTCCTACGAGCAGTACTTC.